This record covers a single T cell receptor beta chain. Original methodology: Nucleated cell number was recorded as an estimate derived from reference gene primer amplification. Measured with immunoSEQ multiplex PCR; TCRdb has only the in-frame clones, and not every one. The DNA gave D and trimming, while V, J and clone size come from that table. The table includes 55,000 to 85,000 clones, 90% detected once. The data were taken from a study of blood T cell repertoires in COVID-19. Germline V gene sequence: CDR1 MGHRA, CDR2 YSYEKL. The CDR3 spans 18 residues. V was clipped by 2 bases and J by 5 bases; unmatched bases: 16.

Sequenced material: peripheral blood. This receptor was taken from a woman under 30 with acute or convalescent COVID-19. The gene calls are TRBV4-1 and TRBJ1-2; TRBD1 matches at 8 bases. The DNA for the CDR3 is TGCGCCAGCAGCCAATCTCTACGGACAGGGCAAAAGGGATATGGCTACACCTTC. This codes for CASSQSLRTGQKGYGYTF.